The source of this T cell receptor (beta chain) is a study of shared clonotypes between healthy human individuals. Assay runs were performed at deep level. Sequenced by immunoSEQ multiplex PCR; TCRdb stores in-frame clones only, minus some. This table holds over 300,000 clones, around 90% found once. Germline V lookup: CDR1 MDHEN, CDR2 SYDVKM. V was pared by 3 bases and J by 3 bases, with 13 bases between. The CDR3 has 15 amino acids. The specimen sequenced was memory CD8+ T cells sorted from blood. Subset reported: CD45RO+ cells pooled with CCR7-negative TemRA cells. The TCR sequence derives from a man between 18 and 35 years old in good health. V usage is TRBV28 and J usage is TRBJ2-3; tentatively, D is TRBD2 (5 bases). In DNA form, the CDR3 reads TGTGCCAGCAGTTTGGATGGGGAGAGGACAGATACGCAGTATTTT. The encoded protein is CASSLDGERTDTQYF.